The next 18 T cell receptor beta chains were all read from a single sample in a study of cytomegalovirus exposure and HLA in healthy donors. The primer mix had 60 Vbeta and 13 Jbeta primers. TCRdb's copy holds only in-frame clones and misses some; the assay was immunoSEQ multiplex PCR. The data contain about 200,000 clones, approximately 86% of them singletons. What was sequenced was PBMCs. The receptor source for this set is a woman between 18 and 29 years old in good health and CMV-seronegative.

The chain employs TRBV12-5 and TRBJ2-1; possible D gene TRBD1, 5 bases. V was clipped by 7 bases and J by 9 bases, with 13 bases between them. The CDR3 contains 12 residues. The germline gives CDR1 LGHNT, CDR2 FRNRAP. The CDR3 coding sequence is TGTGCTAGTGCCCTGGGGCGGTTTGAGCAGTTCTTC. This codes for CASALGRFEQFF. The full variable domain, completed using reference TRBV12-5 and TRBJ2-1, is DARVTQTPRHKVTEMGQEVTMRCQPILGHNTVFWYRQTMMQGLELLAYFRNRAPLDDSGMPKDRFSAEMPDATLATLKIQPSEPRDSAVYFCASALGRFEQFFGPGTRLTVL.

This rearrangement joins TRBV7-6 to TRBJ2-7, with D maybe TRBD1 (5 bases). Trimming removed 2 bases at V and 0 bases at J, with 11 bases between. This CDR3 comprises 15 residues. The germline gives CDR1 SGHVS, CDR2 FNYEAQ. The chain's CDR3 is CASSLNTGASYEQYF. The CDR3 DNA reads as TGTGCCAGCAGCTTAAACACTGGGGCCTCCTACGAGCAGTACTTC.

Of note for this clone: Distinct nucleotide sequences in the sample also encode this CDR3. This rearrangement joins TRBV18 to TRBJ1-1; tentatively, D is TRBD1 (6 bases). V dropped 6 bases and J dropped 1 base, with 9 bases sitting between them. The germline CDR1 and CDR2 sequences are KGHSH and LQKENI. This CDR3 has 13 residues. Here the CDR3 reads CASSQGQNTEAFF. The CDR3 region has the DNA TGTGCCAGCTCTCAGGGACAGAACACTGAAGCTTTCTTT.

The chain employs TRBV10-1 and TRBJ1-1; 8 bases match TRBD1. The trim removed 6 bases at V and 1 base at J, leaving 4 bases unmatched. CDR3 length equals 14 residues. From germline, CDR1 is WNHNN and CDR2 SYGVQD (reference sequence). CDR3 sequence: CASRQGDWNTEAFF. CDR3 sequence (DNA): TGCGCCAGCAGACAGGGGGATTGGAACACTGAAGCTTTCTTT.

This clone was observed a single time. The V and J genes are TRBV28 and TRBJ2-1; D might be TRBD1 (6 bases). Per the germline V gene, CDR1 is MDHEN and CDR2 is SYDVKM. This CDR3 is 17 amino acids long. Trimming took off 3 bases at V and 4 bases at J, with 19 bases between the two ends. CDR3 in DNA: TGTGCCAGCAGTTTTAGGGTTACAGGGAATCGTTACAATGAGCAGTTCTTC. Translated: CASSFRVTGNRYNEQFF.

The chain combines TRBV7-2 with TRBJ1-1, with no clear D. Looked up from germline, CDR1 is SGHTA and CDR2 is FQGNSA. The CDR3 has 14 residues. Trimming took off 0 bases at V and 1 base at J, with 6 bases between the two ends. CDR3 bases: TGTGCCAGCAGCTTAGCTGAGAAGAACACTGAAGCTTTCTTT. The encoded protein is CASSLAEKNTEAFF.

This chain uses TRBV7-9 with TRBJ1-2; maybe TRBD1 (5 bases). Trimming took off 5 bases at V and 4 bases at J, with 20 bases between the two ends. The CDR3 is made up of 16 amino acids. The V gene's germline CDR1 is SEHNR and CDR2 FQNEAQ (reference sequence). DNA of the CDR3: TGTGCCAGCAGCGCCGGCGGGGGGGGGACCCTCTATGGCTACACCTTC. It yields the protein CASSAGGGGTLYGYTF.

This chain joins TRBV5-1 and TRBJ1-1; 12 bases agree with TRBD1. CDR1 and CDR2 from the germline V gene are SGHRS and YFSETQ. The CDR3 contains 17 residues. With V trimmed by 0 bases and J by 6 bases, 9 bases remained unmatched. The CDR3 DNA follows: TGCGCCAGCAGCTTGGGAAGTCCGGGACAGGGGGCGTCTGAAGCTTTCTTT. This gives the protein CASSLGSPGQGASEAFF. Using reference TRBV5-1 and TRBJ1-1 for the parts outside the CDR3, the full variable domain is KAGVTQTPRYLIKTRGQQVTLSCSPISGHRSVSWYQQTPGQGLQFLFEYFSETQRNKGNFPGRFSGRQFSNSRSEMNVSTLELGDSALYLCASSLGSPGQGASEAFFGQGTRLTVV.

The rearrangement uses TRBV29-1 and TRBJ2-5; 11 bases agree with TRBD2. CDR1 is SQVTM, CDR2 ANQGSEA, per germline. V shed 4 bases, J shed 0 bases, and the junction held 1 base outside the gene matches. CDR3 length: 14 amino acids. Here the CDR3 DNA reads TGCAGCGTTGTACTAGCGGGGGACCAAGAGACCCAGTACTTC. Translating it yields CSVVLAGDQETQYF.

The chain joins TRBV2 to TRBJ2-5, with 9 nucleotides matching TRBD1. The CDR3 extends over 14 amino acids. Germline lookup yields CDR1 SNHLY and CDR2 FYNNEI. Germline trimming cut 6 bases from V and 5 bases from J; bases unmatched to any gene: 7. CDR3 in DNA: TGTGCCAGCAGCTGGACAGGGGCGAGGGAGACCCAGTACTTC. As protein: CASSWTGARETQYF.

V usage is TRBV28 and J usage is TRBJ2-5, with D possibly TRBD2 on 6 matching bases. V lost 3 bases and J lost 8, with 13 bases in between. Germline CDR1 MDHEN, CDR2 SYDVKM. This CDR3 is 13 amino acids long. CDR3: CASSFGGKGTQYF. The CDR3 DNA sequence: TGTGCCAGCAGTTTTGGAGGGAAGGGTACCCAGTACTTC.

The chain uses TRBV5-1 and TRBJ1-1; a weak D match, TRBD1 (6 bases). Germline V CDR1 and CDR2: SGHRS, YFSETQ. Between the trimmed V and J ends, which lost 6 bases and 0 bases, there was a span of 12 bases. The CDR3 spans 14 residues. The CDR3 DNA is TGCGCCAGCACGATGGACAGACTGAACACTGAAGCTTTCTTT. It is translated as CASTMDRLNTEAFF.

V and J are TRBV29-1 and TRBJ2-3; 10 positions match TRBD2. This CDR3 spans 15 amino acids. Germline V gene lookup returns CDR1 SQVTM and CDR2 ANQGSEA. J was trimmed by 5 bases and V by 5 bases; bases with no gene match: 10. CDR3 amino acids: CSVIKLAGFRDTQYF. For the CDR3, the DNA is TGCAGCGTTATTAAACTAGCGGGATTCCGAGATACGCAGTATTTT.

This chain joins TRBV18 and TRBJ2-2; TRBD2 aligns across 8 bases. Germline lookup yields CDR1 KGHSH and CDR2 LQKENI. CDR3 length: 16 amino acids. After removal of 2 bases from V and 3 bases from J, the junction contained 5 bases not matched to a gene. CDR3 protein: CASSPISGRDTGELFF. The CDR3 DNA sequence: TGTGCCAGCTCACCAATCAGCGGGAGAGACACCGGGGAGCTGTTTTTT.

The CDR3, as DNA: TGCGCCAGCCATACCGTCGCGTACGAGCAGTACTTC. Its translation: CASHTVAYEQYF. The chain employs TRBV23-1 and TRBJ2-7; D is unresolved. TRBV23-1 is designated an ORF whose function remains uncertain. The CDR3 spans 12 residues. V lost 8 bases to trimming and J lost 4 bases, with 12 bases between them.

Note on this clone: Different DNA sequences within this sample yield the same CDR3. The J gene is TRBJ2-1, the V gene TRBV5-1; TRBD2 matches at 11 bases. Germline CDR1 and CDR2: SGHRS and YFSETQ. The CDR3 contains 14 residues. V trimming: 5 bases; J trimming: 5 bases; junction bases outside the gene matches: 3. CDR3 amino acids: CASRRGLADNEQFF. CDR3 bases: TGCGCCAGCAGGCGGGGACTAGCGGACAATGAGCAGTTCTTC.

This chain connects TRBV6-1 to TRBJ1-2; the D gene is possibly TRBD1 (5 bases). In germline, CDR1 is MNHNS, CDR2 SASEGT. This CDR3 contains 13 residues. V was trimmed by 7 bases and J by 2 bases, leaving 11 bases between them. DNA of the CDR3: TGTGCCAGCACGGGGGGTCTAAACTATGGCTACACCTTC. This translates into CASTGGLNYGYTF.

This clone has just one count. The genes are TRBV29-1 and TRBJ2-7; a weak D match, TRBD2 (6 bases). Germline loops: CDR1 SQVTM, CDR2 ANQGSEA. The CDR3 contains 14 residues. V shed 4 bases and J shed 2 bases, with 15 bases lying between them. The DNA of the CDR3 is TGCAGCGTTGTTCCCTCCGGGGGAGCCTACGAGCAGTACTTC. The encoded protein is CSVVPSGGAYEQYF.